The 4 T cell receptor beta chains given below trace back to one sample, sequenced in a study of T cell responses to AZD1222 COVID-19 vaccine. Here immunoSEQ multiplex PCR was the method, and the copy in TCRdb shows in-frame clones only, minus some. The top ten clones hold about 1.5% of a sample with more than 150,000 clones, approximately 94% of them seen once. The sequences come from peripheral blood, collected 28 days after the second AZD1222 dose. Source of these receptors: an adult who received the AZD1222 COVID-19 vaccine.

CDR3: CASSYSKGSKNIQYF. CDR3 coding DNA: TGTGCCAGCAGTTACTCGAAGGGTAGCAAAAACATTCAGTACTTC. The rearrangement joins TRBV6-5 to TRBJ2-4; no clear D gene. Between the trimmed V and J ends, which lost 0 bases and 3 bases, there was a span of 9 bases. Looked up from germline, CDR1 is MNHEY and CDR2 is SVGAGI. This CDR3 region has 15 residues.

The rearrangement joins TRBV5-6 to TRBJ1-5; weak D call: TRBD1 (6 bases). The CDR3 spans 14 residues. CDR1 is SGHDT and CDR2 is YYEEEE in the germline V gene. The V gene lost 3 bases and the J gene lost 7 bases, with 14 bases spanning the gap. CDR3 sequence (DNA): TGTGCCAGCAGCTCGACAGGAGCGAGGCAGCCCCAGCATTTT. Protein sequence: CASSSTGARQPQHF.

The genes are TRBV7-3 and TRBJ2-3; 9 nucleotides line up with TRBD1. Germline CDR1 reads SGHTA; CDR2 reads FQGTGA. This CDR3 region has 19 residues. V trimming: 5 bases; J trimming: 3 bases; junction bases outside the gene matches: 18. The DNA of the CDR3 is TGTGCCAGCAGCCCTAAAGGGACAGGGAACCCCCTCCGGACAGATACGCAGTATTTT. Translating gives CASSPKGTGNPLRTDTQYF.

This chain links TRBV18 with TRBJ2-1; 11 bases align to TRBD1. This CDR3 contains 15 residues. CDR1 is KGHSH and CDR2 is LQKENI in the germline V gene. With 3 bases clipped from V and 8 bases from J, the junction kept 6 bases outside the gene matches. CDR3 loop: CASSPPGQGGYEQFF. The CDR3 DNA is TGTGCCAGCTCACCCCCGGGACAGGGGGGTTATGAGCAGTTCTTC.